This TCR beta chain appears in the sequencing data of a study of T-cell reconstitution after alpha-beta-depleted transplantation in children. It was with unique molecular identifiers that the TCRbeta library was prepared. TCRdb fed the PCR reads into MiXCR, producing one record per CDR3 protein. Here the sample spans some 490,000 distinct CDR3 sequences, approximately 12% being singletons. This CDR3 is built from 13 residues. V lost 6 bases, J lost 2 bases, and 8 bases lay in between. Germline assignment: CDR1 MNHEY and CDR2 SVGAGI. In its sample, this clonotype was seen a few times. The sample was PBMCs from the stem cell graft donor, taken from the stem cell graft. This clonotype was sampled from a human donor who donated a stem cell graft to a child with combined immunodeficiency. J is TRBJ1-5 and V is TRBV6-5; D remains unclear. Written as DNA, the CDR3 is TGTGCCAGCAGCCGACAACGCAATCAGCCCCAGCATTTT. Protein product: CASSRQRNQPQHF.